These 28 T cell receptor beta chains originate from one sample sequenced in a study of blood T cell repertoires in COVID-19. The repertoire was sequenced with immunoSEQ multiplex PCR; TCRdb's copy has only in-frame clones and lacks some. The top ten hold about 12% of the sample, which has fewer than 350,000 clones, roughly 90% seen once. The sample comprised peripheral blood. Every receptor here comes from a woman in her 30s with COVID-19, enrolled during active disease.

The rearrangement uses TRBV18 and TRBJ1-5; the match to TRBD1 covers 9 bases. Germline CDR1 reads KGHSH; CDR2 reads LQKENI. The V gene end was trimmed by 3 bases and the J gene end by 6 bases; junction bases not matched to a gene: 12. The CDR3 runs 17 residues. CDR3 DNA sequence: TGTGCCAGCTCACCGGGGACAGGGAGTCGGGGCAGTCAGCCCCAGCATTTT. Protein sequence: CASSPGTGSRGSQPQHF.

The rearrangement joins TRBV19 to TRBJ1-3; TRBD1 might be the D (5 bases). The CDR3 consists of 13 residues. Germline V lookup: CDR1 LNHDA, CDR2 SQIVND (reference sequence). Trimming took 5 bases from V and 6 from J, leaving 11 bases between them. The CDR3 reads CASSRPTANTIYF. The DNA for the CDR3 is TGTGCCAGTAGTCGACCGACAGCAAACACCATATATTTT.

The V call is TRBV29-1, the J call TRBJ1-2; TRBD1 is a possible D gene (6 bases). The germline V gene has CDR1 SQVTM and CDR2 ANQGSEA. V lost 6 bases and J lost 8, with 22 bases in between. The CDR3 runs to 14 residues. CDR3 nucleotide sequence: TGCAGCGTCTCGGGCCAATCAGGGGTTTGGGGCTACACCTTC. It is translated as CSVSGQSGVWGYTF.

V gene TRBV7-9 combines with J gene TRBJ1-4; 11 bases line up with TRBD1. Germline-derived CDR1 and CDR2 are SEHNR and FQNEAQ (reference sequence). The CDR3 is 19 residues long. Losses at the gene ends were 8 bases for V and 1 base for J; bases not matched to a gene: 15. Written as DNA, the CDR3 is TGTGCCAGCGGGTCGCACCGGACAGGGGGCGCGGGAACTAATGAAAAACTGTTTTTT. Its protein product is CASGSHRTGGAGTNEKLFF.

The chain combines TRBV6-5 with TRBJ2-7; D is possibly TRBD1 (6 bases). Per the germline V gene, CDR1 is MNHEY and CDR2 is SVGAGI. With 6 bases removed from V and 0 bases from J, the gap between germline ends came to 15 bases. CDR3 length: 15 residues. CDR3 residues: CASSARTVSSYEQYF. For the CDR3, the DNA is TGTGCCAGCAGCGCCAGGACAGTCAGCTCCTACGAGCAGTACTTC.

The V and J genes are TRBV29-1 and TRBJ2-5; 7 bases align to TRBD2. With V trimmed by 4 bases and J by 1 base, 9 bases remained unmatched. The germline CDR1 and CDR2 sequences are SQVTM and ANQGSEA. The CDR3 is 15 residues long. CDR3 DNA sequence: TGCAGCGTTGTGGGGGGGGTAGCGGTCCAAGAGACCCAGTACTTC. It specifies CSVVGGVAVQETQYF.

This chain connects TRBV28 to TRBJ2-2; 7 nucleotides match TRBD2. The V and J ends lost 5 bases and 8 bases, in that order; junction bases with no gene match: 5. The CDR3 contains 13 residues. The V gene's germline CDR1 is MDHEN and CDR2 SYDVKM. The CDR3 sequence is CASSTTSSGELFF. CDR3 coding DNA: TGTGCCAGCAGTACGACTAGCTCTGGGGAGCTGTTTTTT. Full variable domain (remainder filled in from reference TRBV28 and TRBJ2-2): DVKVTQSSRYLVKRTGEKVFLECVQDMDHENMFWYRQDPGLGLRLIYFSYDVKMKEKGDIPEGYSVSREKKERFSLILESASTNQTSMYLCASSTTSSGELFFGEGSRLTVL.

The V call is TRBV27, the J call TRBJ2-1, with D maybe TRBD2 (5 bases). Per the germline V gene, CDR1 is MNHEY and CDR2 is SMNVEV (reference sequence). CDR3 length: 12 amino acids. Deletions cut 8 bases from V and 10 bases from J, with 15 bases between. The DNA for the CDR3 is TGTGCCAGCGGCCTAGCATCCCCCGAGCAGTTCTTC. Translating it yields CASGLASPEQFF.

This chain links TRBV5-8 with TRBJ2-6, with TRBD1 as a possible D gene (6 bases). The V gene lost 0 bases and the J gene lost 4 bases, with 11 bases spanning the gap. Germline V gene sequence: CDR1 SGHTS, CDR2 YDEGEE. CDR3 size: 16 residues. The CDR3, as DNA: TGTGCCAGCAGCTTGGCCGACAGGCCCGGGGCCAACGTCCTGACTTTC. Amino acid sequence: CASSLADRPGANVLTF.

CDR3 in DNA: TGTGCCAGCACCATAGCGGGGGGGCAGAACACCGGGGAGCTGTTTTTT. Protein product: CASTIAGGQNTGELFF. The chain links TRBV2 to TRBJ2-2, with TRBD2 matching 11 bases. The CDR3 has 16 residues. Trimming removed 7 bases from V and 1 base from J; junction bases left unmatched: 5. CDR1 SNHLY and CDR2 FYNNEI come from the germline V gene.

The chain uses TRBV19 and TRBJ1-2; D possibly corresponds to TRBD1 (6 bases). The CDR3 has 12 amino acids. Deletions cut 7 bases from V and 3 bases from J, with 9 bases between. The germline gives CDR1 LNHDA, CDR2 SQIVND (reference sequence). The CDR3 is CASTPGDYGYTF. The CDR3 coding sequence is TGTGCCAGTACACCAGGGGACTATGGCTACACCTTC.

The rearrangement links TRBV19 to TRBJ1-2; D not resolved. This CDR3 is built from 16 residues. CDR1 and CDR2 (germline): LNHDA, SQIVND (reference sequence). V was shortened by 0 bases and J by 0 bases, with 11 bases between the two germline ends. The CDR3 reads CASSIEAGSANYGYTF. The CDR3 DNA follows: TGTGCCAGTAGTATAGAGGCGGGCTCAGCTAACTATGGCTACACCTTC.

V usage is TRBV2 and J usage is TRBJ1-5; D not resolved. V was shortened by 6 bases and J by 0 bases, with 12 bases between the two germline ends. The CDR3 is 15 residues long. Germline loops: CDR1 SNHLY, CDR2 FYNNEI. CDR3 DNA sequence: TGTGCCAGCAGCCCCAACACCCTTAGCAATCAGCCCCAGCATTTT. Its translation: CASSPNTLSNQPQHF.

The chain recombines TRBV5-6 with TRBJ2-7, with TRBD2 as a possible D gene (5 bases). The length of the CDR3 is 13 residues. The V gene lost 3 bases and the J gene lost 6 bases, with 13 bases spanning the gap. CDR1 and CDR2 (germline): SGHDT, YYEEEE. The CDR3 sequence is CASSSTLRGEQYF. The CDR3 coding sequence is TGTGCCAGCAGCTCAACTCTCCGGGGCGAGCAGTACTTC.

The CDR3 protein is CASSHTGLVTDTQYF. CDR3 DNA: TGTGCCAGCAGCCATACGGGACTAGTAACAGATACGCAGTATTTT. The chain is built from TRBV3-1 (or the pseudogene TRBV3-2) and TRBJ2-3; 8 nucleotides match TRBD2. The CDR3 loop spans 15 amino acids. CDR1 is LGHDT, CDR2 YNNKEL, per germline (reference sequence). The trim removed 3 bases at V and 3 bases at J, leaving 5 bases unmatched.

Here the CDR3 reads CASSEETSTDTQYF. The DNA of the CDR3 is TGCGCCAGCAGTGAAGAGACTAGCACAGATACGCAGTATTTT. The V and J genes are TRBV10-1 and TRBJ2-3, with unresolved D. The V end lost 3 bases, the J end lost 0 bases, and 7 bases lay between the germline ends. Germline V gives CDR1 WNHNN, CDR2 SYGVQD (reference sequence). This CDR3 region has 14 residues.

The chain has TRBV19 and TRBJ2-1, with 7 positions matching TRBD2. Germline CDR1 LNHDA, CDR2 SQIVND (reference sequence). V shed 1 base, J shed 6 bases, and the junction held 6 bases outside the gene matches. This CDR3 is built from 15 residues. CDR3 loop: CASSIGGGSGNEQFF. CDR3 nucleotide sequence: TGTGCCAGTAGTATAGGGGGAGGGTCGGGCAATGAGCAGTTCTTC. Based on the CDR3 plus reference TRBV19 and TRBJ2-1, the full variable domain is DGGITQSPKYLFRKEGQNVTLSCEQNLNHDAMYWYRQDPGQGLRLIYYSQIVNDFQKGDIAEGYSVSREKKESFPLTVTSAQKNPTAFYLCASSIGGGSGNEQFFGPGTRLTVL.

V and J are TRBV5-6 and TRBJ2-7, with a possible D match to TRBD2 (6 bases). This CDR3 has 13 amino acids. CDR1 and CDR2 (germline): SGHDT, YYEEEE. V gave up 0 bases and J gave up 5 bases, with 9 bases separating them. The chain's CDR3 is CASSLELAHEQYF. DNA of the CDR3: TGTGCCAGCAGCTTGGAACTAGCCCACGAGCAGTACTTC.

V gene TRBV27 combines with J gene TRBJ1-1; 8 bases are a match to TRBD1. CDR3 length: 17 amino acids. From germline, CDR1 is MNHEY and CDR2 SMNVEV (reference sequence). With 5 bases clipped from V and 4 bases from J, the junction kept 15 bases outside the gene matches. The CDR3 sequence is CASSTDRGVMRGTEAFF. The CDR3, as DNA: TGTGCCAGCAGTACAGACAGGGGAGTTATGCGTGGCACTGAAGCTTTCTTT.

The chain uses TRBV15 and TRBJ1-1; D gene ambiguous. Trimming removed 1 base at V and 7 bases at J, with 19 bases between. Germline V gene lookup returns CDR1 LNHNV and CDR2 YYDKDF (reference sequence). The CDR3 loop spans 16 amino acids. The DNA of the CDR3 is TGTGCCACCAGCAGAGGGGAGGTGGAGGCCAGGATTGAAGCTTTCTTT. The encoded protein is CATSRGEVEARIEAFF.

This chain uses TRBV5-1 with TRBJ2-6; 7 bases agree with TRBD1. The CDR3 covers 18 residues. V lost 4 bases to trimming and J lost 0 bases; unmatched junction nucleotides: 10. Germline assignment: CDR1 SGHRS and CDR2 YFSETQ. The CDR3 protein is CASSPGQTLVSGANVLTF. CDR3 DNA: TGCGCCAGCAGCCCGGGACAGACTTTGGTCTCTGGGGCCAACGTCCTGACTTTC.

This chain joins TRBV7-2 and TRBJ2-7; the match to TRBD1 covers 8 bases. With V trimmed by 0 bases and J by 7 bases, 14 bases remained unmatched. Germline V gene data show CDR1 as SGHTA and CDR2 as FQGNSA. The CDR3 covers 17 residues. CDR3 nucleotide sequence: TGTGCCAGCAGCTTAGCGGGGGTTGGACAGGGTTCTAGAGAGCAGTACTTC. Residues: CASSLAGVGQGSREQYF.

The chain carries TRBV6-5 and TRBJ1-2; 11 bases map to TRBD1. CDR1 and CDR2 (germline): MNHEY, SVGAGI. This CDR3 has 15 residues. Trimming removed 5 bases from V and 8 bases from J; junction bases left unmatched: 10. The CDR3, as DNA: TGTGCCAGCAGTACGTGGCCGGACAGGGGGCGCGGCTACACCTTC. It encodes CASSTWPDRGRGYTF.

The rearrangement links TRBV2 to TRBJ2-7, with 7 bases aligning to TRBD1. The CDR3 has 15 amino acids. Trimming took 7 bases from V and 2 from J; bases not matched to a gene: 11. Looked up from germline, CDR1 is SNHLY and CDR2 is FYNNEI. CDR3 sequence (DNA): TGTGCCAGCACAGTGACCCCCGGGACAGCCTACGAGCAGTACTTC. It is translated as CASTVTPGTAYEQYF.

The gene calls are TRBV6-5 and TRBJ2-5; D unresolved. The CDR3 is 14 residues long. Germline lookup yields CDR1 MNHEY and CDR2 SVGAGI. Between the trimmed V and J ends, which lost 5 bases and 2 bases, there was a span of 12 bases. The CDR3 is CASSRHGSQETQYF. The CDR3, as DNA: TGTGCCAGCAGTCGCCACGGGTCACAAGAGACCCAGTACTTC.

V gene TRBV7-9 combines with J gene TRBJ1-1; weak D call: TRBD1 (6 bases). Germline V lookup: CDR1 SEHNR, CDR2 FQNEAQ (reference sequence). CDR3 size: 13 residues. V was pared by 5 bases and J by 1 base, with 8 bases between. The CDR3: CASSTGQNTEAFF. The CDR3 region has the DNA TGTGCCAGCAGCACGGGACAGAACACTGAAGCTTTCTTT.

The chain recombines TRBV4-1 with TRBJ2-7; TRBD1 aligns across 7 bases. The CDR3 has 13 amino acids. Germline CDR1 MGHRA, CDR2 YSYEKL. V was clipped by 5 bases and J by 4 bases; unmatched bases: 5. CDR3 protein: CASSRQGQYEQYF. CDR3 bases: TGCGCCAGCAGCAGACAGGGTCAGTACGAGCAGTACTTC.

The rearrangement joins TRBV5-5 to TRBJ1-1; D is unclear. V shed 1 base and J shed 5 bases, with 6 bases lying between them. The CDR3 is made up of 12 amino acids. From germline, CDR1 is SGHKS and CDR2 YYEKEE (reference sequence). Written as DNA, the CDR3 is TGTGCCAGCAGCTTGTCTATGACTGAAGCTTTCTTT. Protein: CASSLSMTEAFF. The entire variable domain, with the rest obtained from reference TRBV5-5 and TRBJ1-1, is as follows: DAGVTQSPTHLIKTRGQQVTLRCSPISGHKSVSWYQQVLGQGPQFIFQYYEKEERGRGNFPDRFSARQFPNYSSELNVNALLLGDSALYLCASSLSMTEAFFGQGTRLTVV.